The T cell receptor beta chain under discussion was sequenced for a study of blood T cell repertoires in COVID-19. Participants had their cohort set by participant-reported clinical history. Within 2 weeks before study entry, exposed participants met a COVID-19 case. Per the authors' pipeline: Amplification of reference gene primers was used by the study to estimate nucleated cell counts. Libraries were prepared by immunoSEQ multiplex PCR; TCRdb keeps only in-frame clonotypes and omits some of them. The V and J calls and clone size come from that table; D and trimming were worked out from the DNA. The sample contains roughly 200,000 clones, 75% to 90% of which appear only once. The ends lost 6 bases at V and 5 bases at J; junction bases unmatched: 5. Germline V gene data show CDR1 as MNHEY and CDR2 as SVGAGI. This CDR3 region has 14 residues.

The chain recombines TRBV6-5 with TRBJ2-2; 8 bases align to TRBD1. The sequence derives from a woman in her 30s who had been exposed to COVID-19. Input material: PBMCs or T cells enriched from blood (not recorded which). The CDR3 bases are TGTGCCAGCAGCGACAGGGGTGTTACCGGGGAGCTGTTTTTT. Amino acid sequence: CASSDRGVTGELFF.